These T cell receptor beta chains were read from a single sample in a study of T cell repertoires in cytomegalovirus infection. TCRdb fed the reads into MiXCR, producing one record per CDR3 protein. The sample holds about 480,000 distinct CDR3 sequences, about 33% seen once. Antigens for these TCRs are unknown. The sequencing used cultured PBMCs, collected from culture after CMV antigen stimulation. Every receptor here comes from a human donor in good health (CMV status not recorded). Some clones in this sample may be carry-over from other donors' samples. CDR3s leave out the opening cysteine and the closing phenylalanine or tryptophan. Only some rows state a clone size, as once, few, many or a class for expanded clones.

>TRBJ2-7|TRBV10-3|-
AISPASGEQY
>TRBJ2-1|TRBV7-3|-
ASSVGTSGNRLF
>TRBJ2-2|TRBV27|-
ASSATGLTTGELF
>TRBJ1-2|TRBV12-3/TRBV12-4|-
ASTIAAGGRYT
>TRBJ2-1|TRBV7-6|few
ASSLQAGGPGSYNEQF
>TRBJ2-1|TRBV4-3|many
ASSPDRGSFEQF
>TRBJ2-1|TRBV7-9|-
ASSLAGANSYNEQF
>TRBJ2-7|TRBV5-4|-
ASGESGRASGQY
>TRBJ2-7|TRBV12-3/TRBV12-4|-
ASSPRNYEQY
>TRBJ1-1|TRBV12-3/TRBV12-4|few
ASRTGLVGTEAF
>TRBJ1-5|TRBV7-8|few
ASSLGREANQPQH
>TRBJ2-3|TRBV4-1|-
ASARDRVSDTQY
>TRBJ1-3|TRBV4-1|-
ASSQPRGGGSGNTLY
>TRBJ2-5|TRBV19|-
ASSTQRQGRETQY
>TRBJ1-5|TRBV12-3/TRBV12-4|-
ASSFQVGPQH
>TRBJ1-1|TRBV4-3|once
ASSQDPRGVTNTEAF
>TRBJ2-7|TRBV27|-
ASSSRLGRDSYEQY
>TRBJ2-1|TRBV6-6|few
ASSYSLGRAGYNEQF
>TRBJ2-2|TRBV7-9|-
ASSLARANTGELF
>TRBJ2-2|TRBV14|-
ASSHYHGRELF
>TRBJ2-7|TRBV28|few
ASMEGSEQY
>TRBJ2-7|TRBV6-2/TRBV6-3|few
ASREGLTGDEQY
>TRBJ2-1|TRBV7-2|many
ASSPLAGGIRVGQF
>TRBJ1-4|TRBV7-2|many
ASSLSRANEKLF
>TRBJ2-3|TRBV6-8|-
ASRNVRLAGGDTQY
>TRBJ2-5|TRBV7-6|few
ASSLARLQTGETQY
>TRBJ1-6|TRBV6-5|-
ASSYSISPLH
>TRBJ2-1|TRBV6-1|few
ASSERGGSTHNEQF
>TRBJ2-5|TRBV5-1|-
ASSIDFQETQY
>TRBJ1-1|TRBV7-2|few
ASIDDQTGSRGTEAF
>TRBJ2-7|TRBV18|many
ASSPPGKEGYEQY
>TRBJ2-5|TRBV15|few
ATSSNGGGGETQY
>TRBJ2-3|TRBV7-2|many
ASSGNGGDTQY
>TRBJ2-1|TRBV19|-
ASSIAIYNEQF
>TRBJ2-5|TRBV27|-
ASNLKTGTDTQETQY
>TRBJ1-2|TRBV4-2|-
ASSQEVGFYGYT
>TRBJ2-1|TRBV7-9|few
ASSLKSAGVPNEQF
>TRBJ2-1|TRBV7-9|-
ASSPRTSGWHNEQF
>TRBJ1-1|TRBV6-9|-
ASSYSGLGKNTEAF
>TRBJ1-2|TRBV6-2/TRBV6-3|few
ASIQGMDYGYT
>TRBJ2-5|TRBV20-1|-
SAQQSGSGETQY